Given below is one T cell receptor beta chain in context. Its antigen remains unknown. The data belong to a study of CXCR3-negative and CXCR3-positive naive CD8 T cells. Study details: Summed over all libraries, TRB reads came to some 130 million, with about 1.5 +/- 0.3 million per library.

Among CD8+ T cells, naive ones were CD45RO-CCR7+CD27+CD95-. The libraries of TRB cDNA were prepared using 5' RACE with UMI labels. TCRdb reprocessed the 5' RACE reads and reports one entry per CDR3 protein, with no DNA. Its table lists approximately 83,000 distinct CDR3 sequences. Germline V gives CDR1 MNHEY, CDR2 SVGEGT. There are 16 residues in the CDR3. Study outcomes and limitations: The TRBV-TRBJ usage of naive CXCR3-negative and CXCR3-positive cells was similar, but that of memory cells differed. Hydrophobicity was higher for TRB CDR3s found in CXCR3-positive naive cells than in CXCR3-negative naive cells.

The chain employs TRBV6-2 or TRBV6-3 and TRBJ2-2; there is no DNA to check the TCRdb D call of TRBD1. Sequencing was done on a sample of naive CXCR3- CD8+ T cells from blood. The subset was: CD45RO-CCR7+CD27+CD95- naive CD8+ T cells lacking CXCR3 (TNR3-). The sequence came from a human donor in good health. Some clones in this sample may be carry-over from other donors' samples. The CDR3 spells CASSLNRAGNTGELFF.